The 22 T cell receptor beta chains presented below share a single source sample, sequenced in a study of radiotherapy plus CTLA-4 blockade in lung cancer. Sequenced by immunoSEQ multiplex PCR; TCRdb stores in-frame clones only, minus some. The data show about 120,000 clones, 90% seen once. This material consisted of peripheral blood, taken from a patient treated with radiotherapy plus ipilimumab. The receptors originated from a human donor with non-small cell lung cancer that progressed on radiotherapy plus ipilimumab.

This clone has just one count. The chain combines TRBV2 with TRBJ1-5; 7 bases line up with TRBD1. The CDR3 loop spans 13 amino acids. With V trimmed by 8 bases and J by 7 bases, 8 bases remained unmatched. Per the germline V gene, CDR1 is SNHLY and CDR2 is FYNNEI. This CDR3 is CASGTGEVQPQHF. In nucleotides, the CDR3 is TGTGCCAGCGGAACAGGGGAGGTCCAGCCCCAGCATTTT.

This chain joins TRBV14 and TRBJ1-2; 7 nucleotides match TRBD1. The CDR3 length is 13 residues. Germline V gene sequence: CDR1 SGHDN, CDR2 FVKESK. Unmatched junction bases numbered 2, after V lost 2 bases and J lost 5 bases. CDR3 bases: TGTGCCAGCAGCCAAAGGGGGCTGTATGGCTACACCTTC. Encoded protein: CASSQRGLYGYTF.

This chain uses TRBV7-3 with TRBJ1-5; D not resolved. V lost 5 bases and J 2 bases, leaving 28 bases between the germline ends. The germline V gene encodes CDR1 SGHTA and CDR2 FQGTGA. The CDR3 spans 20 residues. This CDR3 reads CASSPTTLPLDKRRNQPQHF. In DNA, the CDR3 is TGTGCCAGCAGCCCCACGACACTACCACTAGACAAAAGACGCAATCAGCCCCAGCATTTT.

The V call is TRBV14, the J call TRBJ2-1; 7 bases line up with TRBD1. The CDR3 covers 16 residues. CDR1 is SGHDN and CDR2 is FVKESK in the germline V gene. V lost 0 bases, J lost 3 bases, and 5 bases stayed unmatched. The CDR3 bases are TGTGCCAGCAGCCAAGACGCCGGGACAGTCTACAATGAGCAGTTCTTC. Translating gives CASSQDAGTVYNEQFF.

This sequence joins TRBV21-1 and TRBJ2-7; the DNA was not used to check the table's D call, TRBD1. TRBV21-1 counts as a pseudogene. The CDR3 loop spans 14 amino acids. CDR3 in amino acids: CASSKDLQGSEQYF. The CDR3 DNA follows: TGTGCCAGCAGCAAAGATCTGCAGGGATCGGAGCAGTACTTC.

The V and J genes are TRBV6-5 and TRBJ1-2, with TRBD1 identical over 11 bases. V gave up 2 bases and J gave up 4 bases; unmatched junction bases: 6. CDR1 MNHEY and CDR2 SVGAGI come from the germline V gene. The CDR3 length is 16 residues. The CDR3 coding sequence is TGTGCCAGCAGTTACCACGGACAGGGGGCTGCCTATGGCTACACCTTC. Protein product: CASSYHGQGAAYGYTF.

The chain uses TRBV19 and TRBJ1-5; a possible D gene is TRBD1 (5 bases). CDR1 LNHDA and CDR2 SQIVND come from the germline V gene (reference sequence). This CDR3 has 17 amino acids. V dropped 1 base and J dropped 0 bases, with 13 bases sitting between them. The CDR3 coding sequence is TGTGCCAGTAGTATAGCAGACAGCTACTATAGCAATCAGCCCCAGCATTTT. Protein: CASSIADSYYSNQPQHF.

The chain is built from TRBV27 and TRBJ2-3; 8 bases map to TRBD1. CDR1 is MNHEY, CDR2 SMNVEV, per germline (reference sequence). The CDR3 spans 20 residues. Trimming cost V 4 bases and J 3 bases; bases outside gene matches: 21. CDR3 residues: CASSYTPTGGQDELTDTQYF. The DNA of the CDR3 is TGTGCCAGCAGTTATACCCCCACAGGGGGGCAAGATGAGTTGACAGATACGCAGTATTTT.

For the CDR3, the DNA is TGCGCCAGCAGCGAACAGGGGGGCGGGCTGTACTTC. Translation gives CASSEQGGGLYF. V usage is TRBV5-1 and J usage is TRBJ2-7; 8 bases fit TRBD1. The germline gives CDR1 SGHRS, CDR2 YFSETQ. This CDR3 comprises 12 residues. Germline trimming cut 4 bases from V and 12 bases from J; bases unmatched to any gene: 9.

The chain combines TRBV27 with TRBJ1-3, with 10 bases identical to TRBD1. Looked up from germline, CDR1 is MNHEY and CDR2 is SMNVEV (reference sequence). Trimming at V came to 4 bases and at J to 2 bases, leaving 5 bases not matched to a gene. The CDR3 is made up of 16 amino acids. For the CDR3, the DNA is TGTGCCAGCAGTTCCACAGGGACAGGGGCTGGAAACACCATATATTTT. Encoded protein: CASSSTGTGAGNTIYF.

The chain uses TRBV7-8 and TRBJ2-7; TRBD2 might be the D (6 bases). Trimming cost V 6 bases and J 3 bases, with 18 bases left between them. CDR1 SGHVS and CDR2 FQNEAQ come from the germline V gene. This CDR3 has 15 amino acids. The CDR3 DNA sequence: TGTGCCAGCAGTGTTGGAGGGCCAAATCACTACGAGCAGTACTTC. This translates into CASSVGGPNHYEQYF.

The rearrangement uses TRBV2 and TRBJ1-2; D gene ambiguous. This CDR3 region has 11 residues. V was clipped by 3 bases and J by 8 bases, with 7 bases between them. Germline CDR1 SNHLY, CDR2 FYNNEI. The chain's CDR3 is CASSEGGGYTF. CDR3 sequence (DNA): TGTGCCAGCAGTGAGGGCGGCGGCTACACCTTC.

V usage is TRBV11-2 and J usage is TRBJ2-3; 9 bases match TRBD2. The CDR3 length is 16 residues. Germline V gene sequence: CDR1 SGHAT, CDR2 FQNNGV. V trimming: 1 base; J trimming: 0 bases; junction bases outside the gene matches: 2. CDR3 residues: CASSLGLAASTDTQYF. The CDR3 nucleotides read TGTGCCAGCAGCTTAGGACTAGCGGCCAGCACAGATACGCAGTATTTT.

The V gene is TRBV5-4, the J gene TRBJ1-1; D is perhaps TRBD1 (6 bases). The CDR3 extends over 13 amino acids. CDR1 and CDR2 from the germline V gene are SGHNT and YYREEE (reference sequence). V gave up 4 bases and J gave up 6 bases, with 13 bases separating them. Here the CDR3 DNA reads TGTGCCAGCAGCCGTAGGACAGATGCTGAAGCTTTCTTT. The encoded protein is CASSRRTDAEAFF.

V is TRBV5-1 and J is TRBJ2-3; D might be TRBD1 or TRBD2, each matching 5 bases. Trimming cost V 3 bases and J 1 base, with 12 bases left between them. The CDR3 runs to 15 residues. Looked up from germline, CDR1 is SGHRS and CDR2 is YFSETQ. The CDR3 DNA is TGCGCCAGCAGCTCTGAGGGGTGGGGCACAGATACGCAGTATTTT. It translates to CASSSEGWGTDTQYF.

The rearrangement joins TRBV2 to TRBJ2-1, with TRBD1 matching over 8 bases. This CDR3 comprises 15 residues. Germline V gene sequence: CDR1 SNHLY, CDR2 FYNNEI. Trimming removed 6 bases from V and 5 bases from J; junction bases left unmatched: 9. CDR3 bases: TGTGCCAGCAGGCTCGGACAGGGTCACGACAATGAGCAGTTCTTC. As protein: CASRLGQGHDNEQFF.

This clone has a handful of counts. V is TRBV27 and J is TRBJ2-3; a possible D gene is TRBD1 (5 bases). Trimming took 3 bases from V and 0 from J, leaving 13 bases between them. Per the germline V gene, CDR1 is MNHEY and CDR2 is SMNVEV (reference sequence). The CDR3 totals 16 residues. The CDR3 coding sequence is TGTGCCAGCAGTTTCAGGGCCTTATCTAGCACAGATACGCAGTATTTT. Residues: CASSFRALSSTDTQYF.

This chain connects TRBV2 to TRBJ2-5; tentatively, D is TRBD2 (6 bases). The germline V gene has CDR1 SNHLY and CDR2 FYNNEI. This CDR3 contains 14 residues. V dropped 8 bases and J dropped 2 bases, with 15 bases sitting between them. The CDR3 loop is CASGGDGRQETQYF. The CDR3 coding sequence is TGTGCCAGCGGAGGGGACGGCCGTCAAGAGACCCAGTACTTC.

The chain combines TRBV7-9 with TRBJ1-5; TRBD1 is a possible D gene (5 bases). Germline assignment: CDR1 SEHNR and CDR2 FQNEAQ (reference sequence). Trimming shortened V by 5 bases and J by 9 bases, and 14 bases separated the two germline ends. The CDR3 has 13 amino acids. The CDR3 DNA reads TGTGCCAGCAGCCCGGGACTGGGGTCGCCCCAGCATTTT. Its protein product is CASSPGLGSPQHF. The full variable domain, in which reference TRBV7-9 and TRBJ1-5 provide the parts outside the CDR3, is DTGVSQNPRHKITKRGQNVTFRCDPISEHNRLYWYRQTLGQGPEFLTYFQNEAQLEKSRLLSDRFSAERPKGSFSTLEIQRTEQGDSAMYLCASSPGLGSPQHFGDGTRLSIL.

The V and J genes are TRBV7-3 and TRBJ2-7, with 8 bases matching TRBD2. The CDR3 is made up of 13 amino acids. Germline trimming cut 4 bases from V and 3 bases from J; bases unmatched to any gene: 2. Germline CDR1 SGHTA, CDR2 FQGTGA. The CDR3 is CASSSAGGYEQYF. As DNA, the CDR3 is TGTGCCAGCAGCTCTGCGGGAGGCTACGAGCAGTACTTC.

The J gene is TRBJ2-7, the V gene TRBV7-9, with TRBD2 matching 12 bases. The CDR3 length is 14 residues. J was trimmed by 6 bases and V by 4 bases; bases with no gene match: 4. Germline lookup yields CDR1 SEHNR and CDR2 FQNEAQ (reference sequence). In nucleotides, the CDR3 is TGTGCCAGCAGCTCTAGCGGGAGGGCGGCCGAGCAGTACTTC. Translating gives CASSSSGRAAEQYF.

This chain links TRBV5-1 with TRBJ2-7; TRBD2 is a possible D gene (5 bases). CDR3 size: 15 residues. The germline V gene has CDR1 SGHRS and CDR2 YFSETQ. Trimming took off 0 bases at V and 2 bases at J, with 12 bases between the two ends. The CDR3: CASSLDSAGTYEQYF. CDR3 sequence (DNA): TGCGCCAGCAGCTTGGATTCCGCGGGTACCTACGAGCAGTACTTC. Looking up the rest from reference TRBV5-1 and TRBJ2-7 gives the full variable domain: KAGVTQTPRYLIKTRGQQVTLSCSPISGHRSVSWYQQTPGQGLQFLFEYFSETQRNKGNFPGRFSGRQFSNSRSEMNVSTLELGDSALYLCASSLDSAGTYEQYFGPGTRLTVT.